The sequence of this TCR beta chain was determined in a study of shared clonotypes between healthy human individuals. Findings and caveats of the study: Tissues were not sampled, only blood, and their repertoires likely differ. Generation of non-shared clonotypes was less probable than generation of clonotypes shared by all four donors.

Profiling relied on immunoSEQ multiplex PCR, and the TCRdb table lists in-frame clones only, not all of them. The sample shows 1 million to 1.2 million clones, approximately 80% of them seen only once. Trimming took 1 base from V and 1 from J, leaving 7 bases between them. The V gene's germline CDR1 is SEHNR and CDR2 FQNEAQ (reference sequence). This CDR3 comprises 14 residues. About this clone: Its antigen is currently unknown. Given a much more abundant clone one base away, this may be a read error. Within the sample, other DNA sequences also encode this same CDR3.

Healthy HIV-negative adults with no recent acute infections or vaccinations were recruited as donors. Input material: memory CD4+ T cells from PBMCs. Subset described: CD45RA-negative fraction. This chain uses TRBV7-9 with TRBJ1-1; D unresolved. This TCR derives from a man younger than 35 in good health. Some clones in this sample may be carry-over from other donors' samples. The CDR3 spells CASSLGGRNTEAFF. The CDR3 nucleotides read TGTGCCAGCAGCTTAGGAGGGAGGAACACTGAAGCTTTCTTT.